One TCR beta chain is described in this entry. The target antigen is unknown. This specimen comes from a study of shared clonotypes between healthy human individuals. Findings and caveats of the study: Sharing of clonotypes among donors was expected to vary with sequencing depth. Non-shared clonotypes were found to have lower generation probabilities than the clonotypes that were shared by all four of the sorted-subset donors.

This CDR3 spans 13 amino acids. V lost 1 base and J lost 1, with 5 bases in between. Germline lookup yields CDR1 SGHAT and CDR2 FQNNGV. Libraries were prepared by immunoSEQ multiplex PCR; TCRdb keeps only in-frame clonotypes and omits some of them. Among about 710,000 clones listed, 55% to 85% were seen once. This chain joins TRBV11-2 and TRBJ2-7; D is uncertain. Sequencing used memory CD4+ T cells sorted from blood. Sample subset: CD45RA-negative fraction. The sequence was collected from a woman aged 25-40 years in good health. CDR3 in DNA: TGTGCCAGCAGCTTAGGTTGGTCCTACGAGCAGTACTTC. Its protein product is CASSLGWSYEQYF.